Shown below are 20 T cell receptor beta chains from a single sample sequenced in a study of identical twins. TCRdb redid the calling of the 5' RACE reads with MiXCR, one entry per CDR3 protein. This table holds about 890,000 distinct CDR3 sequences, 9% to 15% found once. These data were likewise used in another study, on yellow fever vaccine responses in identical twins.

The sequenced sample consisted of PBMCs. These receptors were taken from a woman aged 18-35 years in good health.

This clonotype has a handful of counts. The CDR3 nucleotides read TGTGCCAGCAGCTTAAGGGGGAGATCGGCTAGCACAGATACGCAGTATTTT. This gives the protein CASSLRGRSASTDTQYF. This chain links TRBV5-8 with TRBJ2-3; a possible D gene is TRBD1 (6 bases). V was pared by 2 bases and J by 0 bases, with 16 bases between. The CDR3 spans 17 residues. Looked up from germline, CDR1 is SGHTS and CDR2 is YDEGEE.

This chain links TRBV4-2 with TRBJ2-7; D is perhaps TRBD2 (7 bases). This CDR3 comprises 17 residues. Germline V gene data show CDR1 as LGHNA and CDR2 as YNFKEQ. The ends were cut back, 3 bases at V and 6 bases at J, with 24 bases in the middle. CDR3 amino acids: CASSQLAGAGERSEQYF. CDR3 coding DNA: TGTGCCAGCAGCCAGCTGGCAGGGGCGGGAGAACGATCCGAGCAGTACTTC.

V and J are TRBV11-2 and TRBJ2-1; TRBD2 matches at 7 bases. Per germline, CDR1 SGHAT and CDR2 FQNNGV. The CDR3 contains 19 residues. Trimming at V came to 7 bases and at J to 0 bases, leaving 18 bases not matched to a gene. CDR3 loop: CASTPGRTSLISSYNEQFF. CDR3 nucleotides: TGTGCCAGCACCCCAGGTCGGACTAGTCTTATTAGCTCCTACAATGAGCAGTTCTTC.

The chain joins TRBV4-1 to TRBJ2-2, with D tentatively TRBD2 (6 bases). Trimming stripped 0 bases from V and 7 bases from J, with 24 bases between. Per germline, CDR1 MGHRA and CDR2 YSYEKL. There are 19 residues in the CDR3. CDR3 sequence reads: CASSQEVVRLATPFGELFF. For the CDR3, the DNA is TGCGCCAGCAGCCAAGAGGTAGTAAGGCTAGCGACCCCATTCGGGGAGCTGTTTTTT.

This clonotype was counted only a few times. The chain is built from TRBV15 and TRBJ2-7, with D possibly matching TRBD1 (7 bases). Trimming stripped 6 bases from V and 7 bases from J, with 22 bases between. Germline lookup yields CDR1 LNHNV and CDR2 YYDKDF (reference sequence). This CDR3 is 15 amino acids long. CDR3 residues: CATRTPAGSRGEQYF. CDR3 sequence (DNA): TGTGCCACCAGAACCCCGGCCGGGAGCAGGGGGGAGCAGTACTTC.

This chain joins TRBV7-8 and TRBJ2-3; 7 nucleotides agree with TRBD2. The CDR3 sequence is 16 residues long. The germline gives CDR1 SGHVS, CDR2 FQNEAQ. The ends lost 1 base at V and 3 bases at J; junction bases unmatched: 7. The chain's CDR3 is CASSLGLAEGTDTQYF. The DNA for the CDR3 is TGTGCCAGCAGCTTAGGGCTAGCGGAGGGGACAGATACGCAGTATTTT.

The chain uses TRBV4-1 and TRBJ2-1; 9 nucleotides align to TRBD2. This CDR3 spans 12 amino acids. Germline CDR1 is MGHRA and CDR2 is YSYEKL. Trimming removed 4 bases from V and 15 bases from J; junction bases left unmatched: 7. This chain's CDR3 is CASSPLAGSWFF. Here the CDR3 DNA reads TGCGCCAGCAGCCCGCTAGCGGGGTCGTGGTTCTTC.

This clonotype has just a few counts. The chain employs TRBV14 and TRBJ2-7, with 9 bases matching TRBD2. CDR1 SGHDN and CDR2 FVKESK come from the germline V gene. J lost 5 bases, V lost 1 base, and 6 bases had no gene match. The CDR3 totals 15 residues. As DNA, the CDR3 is TGTGCCAGCAGCCAAGTCCTAGCGGGACGGGACGAGCAGTACTTC. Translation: CASSQVLAGRDEQYF.

The DNA for the CDR3 is TGTGCCAGCAGGTCCGACAGGGTGGCTGAAGCTTTCTTT. Encoded protein: CASRSDRVAEAFF. The chain employs TRBV6-6 and TRBJ1-1; 7 nucleotides agree with TRBD1. In germline, CDR1 is MNHNY, CDR2 SVGAGI (reference sequence). The CDR3 has 13 amino acids. Trimming removed 6 bases from V and 6 bases from J; junction bases left unmatched: 7.

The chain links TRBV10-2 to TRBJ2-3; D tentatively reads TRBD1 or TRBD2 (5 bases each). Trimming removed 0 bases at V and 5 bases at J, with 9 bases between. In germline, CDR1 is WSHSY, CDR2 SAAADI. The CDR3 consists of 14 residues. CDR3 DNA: TGCGCCAGCAGTGAGTCTGGGGGAGTAGATACGCAGTATTTT. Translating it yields CASSESGGVDTQYF.

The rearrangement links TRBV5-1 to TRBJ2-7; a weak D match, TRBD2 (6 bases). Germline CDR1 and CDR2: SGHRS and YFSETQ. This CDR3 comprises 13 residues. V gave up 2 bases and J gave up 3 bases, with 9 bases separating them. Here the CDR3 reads CASSFTGVYEQYF. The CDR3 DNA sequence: TGCGCCAGCAGCTTCACGGGAGTCTACGAGCAGTACTTC. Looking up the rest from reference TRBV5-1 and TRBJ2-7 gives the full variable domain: KAGVTQTPRYLIKTRGQQVTLSCSPISGHRSVSWYQQTPGQGLQFLFEYFSETQRNKGNFPGRFSGRQFSNSRSEMNVSTLELGDSALYLCASSFTGVYEQYFGPGTRLTVT.

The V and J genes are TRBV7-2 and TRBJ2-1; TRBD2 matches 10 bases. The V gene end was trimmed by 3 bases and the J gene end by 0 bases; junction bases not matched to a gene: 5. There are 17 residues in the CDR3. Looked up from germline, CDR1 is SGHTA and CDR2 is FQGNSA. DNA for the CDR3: TGTGCCAGCAGCTTCCTAGCGGGGGAGAGCTCCTACAATGAGCAGTTCTTC. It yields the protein CASSFLAGESSYNEQFF.

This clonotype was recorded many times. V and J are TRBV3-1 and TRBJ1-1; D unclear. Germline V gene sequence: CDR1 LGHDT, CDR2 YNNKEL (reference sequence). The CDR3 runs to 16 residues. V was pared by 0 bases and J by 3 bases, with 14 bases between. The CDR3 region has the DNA TGTGCCAGCAGCCAAGATTTGAGGGTCCAGGACACTGAAGCTTTCTTT. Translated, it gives CASSQDLRVQDTEAFF.

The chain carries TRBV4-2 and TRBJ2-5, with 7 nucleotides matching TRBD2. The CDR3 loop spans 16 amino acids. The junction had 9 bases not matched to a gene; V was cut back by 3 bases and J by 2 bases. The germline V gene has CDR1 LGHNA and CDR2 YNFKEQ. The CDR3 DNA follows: TGTGCCAGCAGCCAGATTGGACTAGGTCCACAAGAGACCCAGTACTTC. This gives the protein CASSQIGLGPQETQYF.

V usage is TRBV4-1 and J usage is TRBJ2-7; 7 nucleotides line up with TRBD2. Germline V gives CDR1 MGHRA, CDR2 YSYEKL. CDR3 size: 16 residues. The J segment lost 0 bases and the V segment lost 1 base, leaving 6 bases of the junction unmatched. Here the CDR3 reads CASSQASGGVSYEQYF. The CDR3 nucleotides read TGCGCCAGCAGCCAAGCGAGTGGGGGGGTCTCCTACGAGCAGTACTTC.

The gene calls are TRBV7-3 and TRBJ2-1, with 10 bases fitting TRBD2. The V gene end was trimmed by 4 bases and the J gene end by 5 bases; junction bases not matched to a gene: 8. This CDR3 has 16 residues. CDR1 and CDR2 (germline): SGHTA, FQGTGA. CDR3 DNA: TGTGCCAGCAGCTACCCCGGGACTAGCGATCACAATGAGCAGTTCTTC. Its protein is CASSYPGTSDHNEQFF. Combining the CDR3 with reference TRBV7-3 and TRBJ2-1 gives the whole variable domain GAGVSQTPSNKVTEKGKYVELRCDPISGHTALYWYRQSLGQGPEFLIYFQGTGAADDSGLPNDRFFAVRPEGSVSTLKIQRTERGDSAVYLCASSYPGTSDHNEQFFGPGTRLTVL.

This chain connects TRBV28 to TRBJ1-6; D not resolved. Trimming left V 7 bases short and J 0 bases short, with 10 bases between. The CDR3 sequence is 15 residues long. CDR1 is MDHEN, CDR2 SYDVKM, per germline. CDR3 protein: CASKVESSYNSPLHF. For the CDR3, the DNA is TGTGCCAGCAAGGTTGAGAGCTCCTATAATTCACCCCTCCACTTT. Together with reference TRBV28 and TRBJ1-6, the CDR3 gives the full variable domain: DVKVTQSSRYLVKRTGEKVFLECVQDMDHENMFWYRQDPGLGLRLIYFSYDVKMKEKGDIPEGYSVSREKKERFSLILESASTNQTSMYLCASKVESSYNSPLHFGNGTRLTVT.

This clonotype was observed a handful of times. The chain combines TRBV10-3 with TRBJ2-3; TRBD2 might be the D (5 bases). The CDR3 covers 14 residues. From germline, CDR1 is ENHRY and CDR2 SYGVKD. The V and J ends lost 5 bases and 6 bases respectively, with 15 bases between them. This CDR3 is CAISLERTWDTQYF. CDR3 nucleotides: TGTGCCATCAGTCTAGAGCGGACTTGGGATACGCAGTATTTT.

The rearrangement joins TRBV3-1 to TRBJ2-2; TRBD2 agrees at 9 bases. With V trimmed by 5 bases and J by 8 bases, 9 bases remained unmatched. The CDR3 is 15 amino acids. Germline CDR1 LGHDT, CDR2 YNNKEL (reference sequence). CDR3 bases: TGTGCCAGCAGCTTAGCGGGGGCCCGGGCGGGGGAGCTGTTTTTT. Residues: CASSLAGARAGELFF.

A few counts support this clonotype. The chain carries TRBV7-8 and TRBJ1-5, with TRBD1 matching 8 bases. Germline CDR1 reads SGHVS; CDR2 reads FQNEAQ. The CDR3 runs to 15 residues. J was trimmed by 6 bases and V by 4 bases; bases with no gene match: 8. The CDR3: CASSSYSGGVQPQHF. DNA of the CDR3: TGTGCCAGCAGCTCATATTCAGGGGGCGTTCAGCCCCAGCATTTT. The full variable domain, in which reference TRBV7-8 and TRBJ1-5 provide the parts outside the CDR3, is GAGVSQSPRYKVAKRGQDVALRCDPISGHVSLFWYQQALGQGPEFLTYFQNEAQLDKSGLPSDRFFAERPEGSVSTLKIQRTQQEDSAVYLCASSSYSGGVQPQHFGDGTRLSIL.